These T cell receptor beta chains were read from a single sample in a study of blood T cell repertoires in COVID-19. Here immunoSEQ multiplex PCR was the method, and the copy in TCRdb shows in-frame clones only, minus some. The sample contains under 200,000 clones, around 80% of which appear only once. The sample consisted of peripheral blood. All receptors derive from a man in his 70s with active or convalescent COVID-19. Each CDR3 is given with its conserved first and last residue. The D gene is left open where the match is weak. Clone sizes are given selectively: once, few, many, or a class where the clone is expanded.

j_call v_call clone_size d_call cdr3_aa cdr3_nt
TRBJ2-7 TRBV15 NA NA CATSSHPRVELGEQYF TGTGCCACCAGCAGCCATCCGAGGGTAGAGCTGGGGGAGCAGTACTTC
TRBJ2-7 TRBV27 NA TRBD2 CASGEVAGVYEQYF TGTGCCAGCGGGGAGGTAGCGGGGGTCTACGAGCAGTACTTC
TRBJ2-7 TRBV30 NA TRBD1 CAWRGTGGPYEQYF TGTGCCTGGAGGGGCACAGGGGGCCCCTACGAGCAGTACTTC
TRBJ1-1 TRBV27 once NA CASRNSNLNTEAFF TGTGCCAGCAGAAACAGCAACTTGAACACTGAAGCTTTCTTT
TRBJ1-1 TRBV7-8 NA NA CASSLYLGGTEAFF TGTGCCAGCAGCTTATATCTCGGGGGGACTGAAGCTTTCTTT
TRBJ2-1 TRBV5-4 NA TRBD2 CASSLGSGGSYNEQFF TGTGCCAGCAGCTTGGGCAGCGGGGGCTCCTACAATGAGCAGTTCTTC
TRBJ1-1 TRBV4-3 NA TRBD1 CASSQVYPGQPNTEAFF TGCGCCAGCAGCCAAGTCTACCCGGGACAGCCGAACACTGAAGCTTTCTTT
TRBJ2-7 TRBV7-2 NA TRBD2 CASSYGTSGYEQYF TGTGCCAGCAGCTACGGGACTAGCGGCTACGAGCAGTACTTC
TRBJ2-7 TRBV9 NA TRBD2 CASSSPAGGAEQYF TGTGCCAGCAGCTCGCCCGCGGGAGGGGCCGAGCAGTACTTC
TRBJ2-7 TRBV30 NA TRBD2 CAWVRAGGFYEQYF TGTGCCTGGGTACGAGCGGGGGGGTTCTACGAGCAGTACTTC
TRBJ1-5 TRBV15 NA NA CATSRADQPQHF TGTGCCACCAGCAGAGCCGATCAGCCCCAGCATTTT
TRBJ1-1 TRBV6-5 NA NA CASSYTAGRTRAEAFF TGTGCCAGCAGTTATACTGCGGGCCGGACTCGGGCTGAAGCTTTCTTT
TRBJ2-7 TRBV5-4 NA NA CASSLFGEQYF TGTGCCAGCAGCTTATTCGGCGAGCAGTACTTC
TRBJ2-1 TRBV10-3 few TRBD2 CATKAGGNEQFF TGTGCCACTAAAGCGGGAGGCAATGAGCAGTTCTTC
TRBJ2-7 TRBV5-1 NA TRBD1 CASSLGQGSYEQYF TGCGCCAGCAGCTTGGGACAGGGAAGCTACGAGCAGTACTTC
TRBJ1-6 TRBV5-1 NA TRBD1 CASSLASPGGTGHSPLHF TGCGCCAGCAGCTTGGCAAGTCCCGGTGGGACAGGGCACTCACCCCTCCACTTT
TRBJ1-4 TRBV30 NA NA CAWSPVGAEKLFF TGTGCCTGGAGTCCCGTAGGAGCTGAAAAACTGTTTTTT